This entry features one TCR beta chain sequence. Its antigen is unknown. A sample-barcoded 5' primer and a J-beta primer mix were used in a second PCR of about 7 to 12 cycles. A single record per CDR3 protein comes from TCRdb applying MiXCR to the 5' RACE reads. Among 1,500,000 or so distinct CDR3 sequences listed, 59% were seen once. This sample was included in a study of blood T cells in healthy people across ages. The germline V gene encodes CDR1 SGHAT and CDR2 FQNNGV. The CDR3 consists of 15 residues. Trimming left V 3 bases short and J 4 bases short, with 16 bases between. Study-level results: The donors' CMV status was not determined, possibly confounding changes in expanded clonotypes.

The chain joins TRBV11-2 to TRBJ2-7; D not resolved. The sequence came from a man younger than 35 in good health. Sequencing was done on a sample of blood. The CDR3 DNA reads as TGTGCCAGCAGCTTGCTGCGGAACCTGCGGTACGAGCAGTACTTC. This translates into CASSLLRNLRYEQYF. The full variable domain, with the rest looked up from reference TRBV11-2 and TRBJ2-7, is EAGVAQSPRYKIIEKRQSVAFWCNPISGHATLYWYQQILGQGPKLLIQFQNNGVVDDSQLPKDRFSAERLKGVDSTLKIQPAKLEDSAVYLCASSLLRNLRYEQYFGPGTRLTVT.